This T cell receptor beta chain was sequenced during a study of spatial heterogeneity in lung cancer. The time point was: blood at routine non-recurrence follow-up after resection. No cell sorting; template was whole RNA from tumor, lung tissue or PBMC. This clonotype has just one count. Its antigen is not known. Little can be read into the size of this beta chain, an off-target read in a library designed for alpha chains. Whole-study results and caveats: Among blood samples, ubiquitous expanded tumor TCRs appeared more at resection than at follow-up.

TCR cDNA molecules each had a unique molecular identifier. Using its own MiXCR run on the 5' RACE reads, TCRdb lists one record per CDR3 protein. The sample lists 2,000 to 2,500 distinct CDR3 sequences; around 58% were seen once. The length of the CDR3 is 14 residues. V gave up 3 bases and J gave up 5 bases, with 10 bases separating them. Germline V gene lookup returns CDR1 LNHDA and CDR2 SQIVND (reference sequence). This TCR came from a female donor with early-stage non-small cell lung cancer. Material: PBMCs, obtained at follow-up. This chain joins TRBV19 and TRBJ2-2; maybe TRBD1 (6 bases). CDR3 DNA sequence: TGTGCCAGTAGTATCCCCAGGGGAACCGGGGAGCTGTTTTTT. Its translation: CASSIPRGTGELFF.